This is a list of T cell receptor beta chains from one sample in a study of memory CD4+ T cells and cytomegalovirus serostatus. Method: immunoSEQ multiplex PCR; TCRdb's copy keeps in-frame clones and lacks some. The sample shows approximately 50,000 clones, 70% to 85% of them seen only once. Input material: memory CD4+ T cells from blood. The source is an adult in good health and CMV-seropositive. Both conserved end residues are part of each CDR3. D genes are given only for firm matches. Some rows mark clone size as missing; the rest say once, few, many or name a class of expanded clone.

clone size: NA
D gene: NA
J gene: TRBJ2-1
V gene: TRBV25-1
CDR3 DNA: TGTGCCAGCAGTGAATCTGGGACGGGGGAGGTCAATGAGCAGTTCTTC
CDR3 protein: CASSESGTGEVNEQFF

clone size: NA
D gene: TRBD2
J gene: TRBJ2-5
V gene: TRBV27
CDR3 DNA: TGTGCCAGCAGTCATGGACTAGCGGGAGAGACCCAGTACTTC
CDR3 protein: CASSHGLAGETQYF

clone size: NA
D gene: NA
J gene: TRBJ2-5
V gene: TRBV7-2
CDR3 DNA: TGTGCCAGCAGCTCCTTTGAGACCCAGTACTTC
CDR3 protein: CASSSFETQYF

clone size: NA
D gene: NA
J gene: TRBJ1-5
V gene: TRBV21-1
CDR3 DNA: TGTGCCAGCTTTTATGGCGTAGGGAATTCAGGCAATCAGCCCCAGCATTTT
CDR3 protein: CASFYGVGNSGNQPQHF

clone size: NA
D gene: NA
J gene: TRBJ2-7
V gene: TRBV11-1
CDR3 DNA: TGTGCCAGCAGCTTAAGTCCAGATAGCTCCTACGAGCAGTACTTC
CDR3 protein: CASSLSPDSSYEQYF

clone size: NA
D gene: TRBD1
J gene: TRBJ2-7
V gene: TRBV2
CDR3 DNA: TGTGCGCACGGACAGGGGGTATACGAGCAGTACTTC
CDR3 protein: CAHGQGVYEQYF

clone size: NA
D gene: NA
J gene: TRBJ1-3
V gene: TRBV15
CDR3 DNA: TGTGCCACCAGCAGAGATCCGGGGAGGGGAAACACCATATATTTT
CDR3 protein: CATSRDPGRGNTIYF

clone size: NA
D gene: TRBD1
J gene: TRBJ1-1
V gene: TRBV18
CDR3 DNA: TGTGCCAGCTCACCGGGACAGGGCACTGAAGCTTTCTTT
CDR3 protein: CASSPGQGTEAFF

clone size: many
D gene: TRBD1
J gene: TRBJ1-2
V gene: TRBV11-3
CDR3 DNA: TGTGCCAGCAGCTTGACAGGGGCCAAATACACCTTC
CDR3 protein: CASSLTGAKYTF

clone size: NA
D gene: NA
J gene: TRBJ1-5
V gene: TRBV4-3
CDR3 DNA: TGCGCCAGCAGCCTCATCCCAGGGAGGCTGGGGACGAGCAATCAGCCCCAGCATTTT
CDR3 protein: CASSLIPGRLGTSNQPQHF

clone size: NA
D gene: NA
J gene: TRBJ1-5
V gene: TRBV4-3
CDR3 DNA: TGCGCCAGCAGCCAAGAGACAGGTCCAAGCGCGCAGCCCCAGCATTTT
CDR3 protein: CASSQETGPSAQPQHF

clone size: NA
D gene: NA
J gene: TRBJ2-7
V gene: TRBV29-1
CDR3 DNA: TGCAGCGTTGGGGGCGAGGTCGGTTGGCAGTACTTC
CDR3 protein: CSVGGEVGWQYF

clone size: NA
D gene: NA
J gene: TRBJ2-5
V gene: TRBV4-1
CDR3 DNA: TGCGCCAGCAGCCAAGGGAAGGTTCAAGAGACCCAGTACTTC
CDR3 protein: CASSQGKVQETQYF

clone size: few
D gene: TRBD2
J gene: TRBJ2-7
V gene: TRBV28
CDR3 DNA: TGTGCCAGCAGCATACTAGCGGGAGGGACCTACGAGCAGTACTTC
CDR3 protein: CASSILAGGTYEQYF

clone size: NA
D gene: TRBD1
J gene: TRBJ1-5
V gene: TRBV29-1
CDR3 DNA: TGCAGCGTCGGACAGGGAGACAATCAGCCCCAGCATTTT
CDR3 protein: CSVGQGDNQPQHF

clone size: few
D gene: TRBD1
J gene: TRBJ2-7
V gene: TRBV5-1
CDR3 DNA: TGCGCCAGCAGCCCCAATTCCAGGGGGAGCTCCTACGAGCAGTACTTC
CDR3 protein: CASSPNSRGSSYEQYF

clone size: NA
D gene: NA
J gene: TRBJ2-5
V gene: TRBV20-1
CDR3 DNA: TGCAGTGCGAGGGCCGAAGAGACCCAGTACTTC
CDR3 protein: CSARAEETQYF

clone size: NA
D gene: NA
J gene: TRBJ2-1
V gene: TRBV7-9
CDR3 DNA: TGTGCCAGCAGCTTAGGTTCCCTGAACAATGAGCAGTTCTTC
CDR3 protein: CASSLGSLNNEQFF